The table lists the clone carrying this T cell receptor beta chain with many counts. The antigen is unknown. This sample was included in a study of T cells in Graves' hyperthyroidism and ophthalmopathy. Regarding the study as a whole: Most thyroid clonotypes that were expanded above 0.001 also turned up in blood.

Clinicians diagnosed patients from clinical symptoms, serum thyroxine and TRAb, thyroid ultrasound and orbital computed tomography. Fresh peripheral blood, 8 to 10 ml, was the source of the PBMCs. Regions amplified from RNA transcripts were the TCR beta CDR3 regions. The TCR CDR3 first-round RT-PCR relied on the HTBI primer set. TCRdb used MiXCR to reprocess the multiplex PCR reads, holding one entry per CDR3 protein. Of about 400,000 distinct CDR3 sequences listed, 15% to 18% are singletons. V was trimmed by 4 bases and J by 4 bases, leaving 14 bases between them. Germline CDR1 and CDR2: SGHKS and YYEKEE (reference sequence). This CDR3 is built from 14 residues.

Material for sequencing was blood. V gene TRBV5-5 combines with J gene TRBJ2-5; no reliable D call. The receptor's source is a young woman with Graves' hyperthyroidism. CDR3 loop: CASSPGPGAETQYF. CDR3 sequence (DNA): TGTGCCAGCAGCCCCGGACCCGGAGCAGAGACCCAGTACTTC.